This T cell receptor beta chain is from a study of T-cell reconstitution after alpha-beta-depleted transplantation in children. Overall study findings and caveats: Two months or so post-transplant, alpha-beta T cells reportedly derived from several hundred expanded graft clones. A year had passed since transplant, and T-cell counts and diversity by then came mostly from newly produced T cells.

About this clonotype itself: Its cognate antigen is unknown.

Looked up from germline, CDR1 is SGDLS and CDR2 is YYNGEE. The V and J ends lost 0 bases and 5 bases respectively, with 10 bases between them. The CDR3 runs to 14 residues. TCRbeta library preparation incorporated unique molecular identifiers. TCRdb re-derived calls from the PCR reads in MiXCR, one entry per CDR3 protein. This table holds about 980,000 distinct CDR3 sequences, under 30% found once. The chain employs TRBV9 and TRBJ2-3; D is undetermined. This receptor was taken from a boy in the first two years of life who had a stem cell transplant for SCID, so the T cells may come from the graft donor. The specimen was PBMCs, mostly from graft donor cells, collected 360 days after TCRalphabeta/CD19-depleted stem cell transplant. Here the CDR3 reads CASSVGGVRDTQYF. CDR3 bases: TGTGCCAGCAGCGTAGGAGGTGTCCGAGATACGCAGTATTTT.